The rows below give T cell receptor beta chains drawn from one sample of a study of control samples from healthy donors and cancer patients. Some clones are missing from TCRdb's copy, which holds only in-frame ones; the method was immunoSEQ multiplex PCR. The table includes some 97,000 clones, roughly 87% detected once. The sample consisted of blood. These receptor sequences come from a woman between 50 and 59 years old in good health. CDR3s include the opening cysteine and the closing phenylalanine or tryptophan. The order of the fields is clone size, D gene, V gene, J gene, CDR3 DNA, CDR3 protein. The D gene is left open where the match is weak. Rows give clone size only sometimes, using once, few, many, or a class for an expanded clone.

clone_size: -; d_call: -; v_call: TRBV7-3; j_call: TRBJ2-2; cdr3_nt: TGTGCCAGCAGCCCCCATCGAGGCACAAGGGTGTCCACCGGGGAGCTGTTTTTT; cdr3_aa: CASSPHRGTRVSTGELFF
clone_size: -; d_call: TRBD1; v_call: TRBV5-1; j_call: TRBJ1-2; cdr3_nt: TGCGCCAGCAGCTCGGCGGGGCAGGGGGGCGGCTACACCTTC; cdr3_aa: CASSSAGQGGGYTF
clone_size: -; d_call: -; v_call: TRBV6-4; j_call: TRBJ2-3; cdr3_nt: TGTGCCAGCACGGACGAGACAGATACGCAGTATTTT; cdr3_aa: CASTDETDTQYF
clone_size: -; d_call: -; v_call: TRBV3-1/TRBV3-2; j_call: TRBJ2-5; cdr3_nt: TGTGCCAACTCGTGGGGTATTAAAAACCAAGAGACCCAGTACTTC; cdr3_aa: CANSWGIKNQETQYF
clone_size: -; d_call: TRBD1; v_call: TRBV2; j_call: TRBJ2-7; cdr3_nt: TGTGCCAGCAGCGACGACAGGGGCTACGAGCAGTACTTC; cdr3_aa: CASSDDRGYEQYF
clone_size: few; d_call: -; v_call: TRBV7-2; j_call: TRBJ1-2; cdr3_nt: TGTGCCAGCAGCTTAGCCGGGGGCTATGGCTACACCTTC; cdr3_aa: CASSLAGGYGYTF
clone_size: -; d_call: TRBD1; v_call: TRBV18; j_call: TRBJ2-5; cdr3_nt: TGTGCCAGCTCACCTTCACAGGGGATGTCGGAGACCCAGTACTTC; cdr3_aa: CASSPSQGMSETQYF
clone_size: -; d_call: TRBD1; v_call: TRBV19; j_call: TRBJ2-5; cdr3_nt: TGTGCCAGTAGTCTGACAGGGGCCAAACAAGAGACCCAGTACTTC; cdr3_aa: CASSLTGAKQETQYF
clone_size: -; d_call: TRBD2; v_call: TRBV4-3; j_call: TRBJ2-1; cdr3_nt: TGCGCCAGCAGCCAACTAGCGGGAGGGCCCAATGAGCAGTTCTTC; cdr3_aa: CASSQLAGGPNEQFF
clone_size: -; d_call: TRBD2; v_call: TRBV27; j_call: TRBJ2-2; cdr3_nt: TGTGCCAGCAGTTTTTCACTAGCGGGAGGGCCGAGGGAGCTGTTTTTT; cdr3_aa: CASSFSLAGGPRELFF
clone_size: -; d_call: -; v_call: TRBV9; j_call: TRBJ2-1; cdr3_nt: TGTGCCAGCAGCCTCGACAGCGGTCGGTACAATGAGCAGTTCTTC; cdr3_aa: CASSLDSGRYNEQFF
clone_size: few; d_call: -; v_call: TRBV19; j_call: TRBJ1-2; cdr3_nt: TGTGCCAGTAGTATAGTAAAGGGAGCGGCCTATGGCTACACCTTC; cdr3_aa: CASSIVKGAAYGYTF
clone_size: -; d_call: -; v_call: TRBV5-1; j_call: TRBJ1-2; cdr3_nt: TGCGCCAGCAGCGGTCCGGGGCGGATCTATGGCTACACCTTC; cdr3_aa: CASSGPGRIYGYTF
clone_size: once; d_call: -; v_call: TRBV30; j_call: TRBJ1-4; cdr3_nt: TGTGCCTGGACCCGGGGCGGCGGAGGGGGTGAAAAACTGTTTTTT; cdr3_aa: CAWTRGGGGGEKLFF
clone_size: -; d_call: -; v_call: TRBV5-1; j_call: TRBJ2-1; cdr3_nt: TGCGCCAGCAGCTTGGCCCGGGGCCTTCCCTACAATGAGCAGTTCTTC; cdr3_aa: CASSLARGLPYNEQFF
clone_size: -; d_call: -; v_call: TRBV19; j_call: TRBJ1-2; cdr3_nt: TGTGCCAGTAGTGCCACAGGGTGGCGGGAGGGCTACACCTTC; cdr3_aa: CASSATGWREGYTF